The T cell receptor (beta chain) described here comes from a study of vaccination and CD4 T cells after COVID-19. Germline values: CDR1 LNHDA, CDR2 SQIVND (reference sequence). This CDR3 region has 14 residues. Trimming took off 7 bases at V and 5 bases at J, with 17 bases between the two ends. Cultured CD4+ T cells had their DNA profiled by the Oncomine TCR Beta short-read assay. TCRdb reanalysed the PCR reads using MiXCR and keeps one entry per CDR3 protein. This sample has 25,000 or so distinct CDR3 sequences, with roughly 58% found just once. Documented treatment: approximately 9-day PBMC culture with coronavirus spike peptide pools or control peptides (ViraFEST assay). On this clonotype: Its target is unknown.

Sequencing input: CD4+ T cells from blood, cultured in vitro. This TCR was sampled from a human donor who had recovered from COVID-19. The chain links TRBV19 to TRBJ1-1; D is possibly TRBD1 (5 bases). This CDR3 reads CASTPRLGGTEAFF. In DNA, the CDR3 is TGTGCCAGTACTCCCAGGCTGGGGGGGACTGAAGCTTTCTTT.